This T cell receptor (beta chain) appears in the sequencing data of a study of shared clonotypes between healthy human individuals. At the level of the study: Three plates were used per donor for CD4 naive, three for CD4 memory, two for CD8 naive and one for CD8 memory.

The donors, healthy adults who were HIV-negative, had experienced no recent acute infections or vaccinations. Study results and limitations: Tissues were not sampled, only blood, and their repertoires likely differ.

TCRdb's copy holds only in-frame clones and misses some; the assay was immunoSEQ multiplex PCR. The sample lists approximately 2.4 million clones, around 95% occurring once. Details on this clone: Its antigen is unidentified.

This receptor was identified in a man between 18 and 29 years old in good health. Sequencing was performed on naive CD4+ T cells sorted from blood. Subset described: CD45RA+ positively selected.

CDR3 bases: TGTGCCAGCAGTTACTCGAGTGGACTAGGGAACACTGAAGCTTTCTTT. Translated: CASSYSSGLGNTEAFF. The gene calls are TRBV6-5 and TRBJ1-1; D gene uncertain. V was cut by 0 bases and J by 1 base, with 12 bases left in between. The CDR3 sequence is 16 residues long. Germline V CDR1 and CDR2: MNHEY, SVGAGI.